The T cell receptor (beta chain) described here comes from a study of blood T cell repertoires in COVID-19. The J segment lost 4 bases and the V segment lost 4 bases, leaving 7 bases of the junction unmatched. Germline CDR1 and CDR2: KGHSH and LQKENI. The CDR3 is 15 residues long. Repertoires were generated with immunoSEQ multiplex PCR, while TCRdb's copy carries only in-frame clones and drops some. Of about 60,000 clones listed, 65% to 85% are singletons. Sequencing was performed on peripheral blood. The TCR comes from a human donor in a cohort sampled during active COVID-19. The chain has TRBV18 and TRBJ1-5; 7 positions agree with TRBD1. The CDR3 DNA reads as TGTGCCAGCTCACGGGGACAGACTAAAAATCAGCCCCAGCATTTT. It encodes CASSRGQTKNQPQHF. Filled out from reference TRBV18 and TRBJ1-5, the complete variable domain reads NAGVMQNPRHLVRRRGQEARLRCSPMKGHSHVYWYRQLPEEGLKFMVYLQKENIIDESGMPKERFSAEFPKEGPSILRIQQVVRGDSAAYFCASSRGQTKNQPQHFGDGTRLSIL.